This is a list of T cell receptor beta chains from one sample in a study of radiotherapy plus CTLA-4 blockade in lung cancer. Measured with immunoSEQ multiplex PCR; TCRdb has only the in-frame clones, and not every one. The profile shows about 87,000 clones, approximately 86% of them singletons. The material sequenced was peripheral blood, taken from a patient treated with radiotherapy plus ipilimumab. Receptors originate from a human donor with non-small cell lung cancer that progressed on radiotherapy plus ipilimumab. Both conserved end residues are part of each CDR3. D genes are given only for firm matches. Clone size is shown for a subset of rows, as once, few, many or a class of expanded clone.

d_call	v_call	j_call	clone_size	cdr3_aa	cdr3_nt
TRBD1	TRBV4-1	TRBJ2-2	NA	CASSQGQGMAGELFF	TGCGCCAGCAGCCAAGGACAGGGTATGGCCGGGGAGCTGTTTTTT
NA	TRBV9	TRBJ2-2	NA	CASSVAPSASTGELFF	TGTGCCAGCAGCGTAGCCCCCTCAGCAAGCACCGGGGAGCTGTTTTTT
TRBD2	TRBV11-2	TRBJ2-7	NA	CASSFPSGSSREQYF	TGTGCCAGCAGCTTCCCAAGCGGGAGCTCAAGAGAGCAGTACTTC
NA	TRBV29-1	TRBJ2-2	NA	CSVERYKAGELFF	TGCAGCGTTGAGAGGTATAAGGCCGGGGAGCTGTTTTTT
NA	TRBV7-2	TRBJ1-3	NA	CASSLSPSSGNTIYF	TGTGCCAGCAGCTTATCCCCGAGCTCTGGAAACACCATATATTTT
NA	TRBV6-5	TRBJ1-4	NA	CASSGTGRFGEKLFF	TGTGCCAGCAGCGGCACAGGAAGGTTTGGAGAAAAACTGTTTTTT
NA	TRBV19	TRBJ2-5	once	CASSIGWGKETQYF	TGTGCCAGTAGTATAGGGTGGGGGAAAGAGACCCAGTACTTC
TRBD1	TRBV19	TRBJ1-2	NA	CASSTSSGQYYGYTF	TGTGCCAGTAGTACCTCCTCGGGACAGTACTATGGCTACACCTTC
TRBD1	TRBV6-5	TRBJ1-1	NA	CASSYRQGAAEAFF	TGTGCCAGCAGTTACAGGCAGGGGGCCGCTGAAGCTTTCTTT
TRBD1	TRBV2	TRBJ1-2	NA	CASSTDRGGYGYTF	TGTGCCAGCAGTACTGACAGGGGCGGCTATGGCTACACCTTC
NA	TRBV5-4	TRBJ2-7	NA	CASSTGGGGRYEQYF	TGTGCCAGCAGCACAGGCGGCGGGGGCCGCTACGAGCAGTACTTC
NA	TRBV10-3	TRBJ1-5	NA	CAISLQGQPQHF	TGTGCCATCAGTTTACAGGGTCAGCCCCAGCATTTT
TRBD1	TRBV5-4	TRBJ2-5	NA	CASSPVGWGQQETQYF	TGTGCCAGCAGCCCGGTCGGGTGGGGACAGCAAGAGACCCAGTACTTC
NA	TRBV28	TRBJ1-3	NA	CASSWAWGQGNTIYF	TGTGCCAGCAGTTGGGCATGGGGGCAAGGAAACACCATATATTTT
NA	TRBV7-6	TRBJ1-4	NA	CASSLGPEIGKLFF	TGTGCCAGCAGCTTAGGCCCAGAGATCGGAAAACTGTTTTTT
NA	TRBV19	TRBJ1-4	NA	CASSARQLLVANEKLFF	TGTGCCAGTAGCGCGAGGCAGCTGTTGGTGGCTAATGAAAAACTGTTTTTT
TRBD1	TRBV2	TRBJ1-5	NA	CASRTGGRQPQHF	TGTGCCAGCAGAACAGGGGGGCGTCAGCCCCAGCATTTT
NA	TRBV18	TRBJ1-5	NA	CASSPGTGPNQPQHF	TGTGCCAGCTCACCGGGAACAGGCCCCAATCAGCCCCAGCATTTT
NA	TRBV10-1	TRBJ1-4	once	CASSRPTGATNEKLFF	TGCGCCAGCAGTCGCCCCACAGGTGCAACTAATGAAAAACTGTTTTTT
TRBD1	TRBV28	TRBJ1-2	NA	CASSLIGTGNYDYTF	TGTGCCAGCAGTCTAATCGGGACAGGGAACTATGACTACACCTTC
TRBD1	TRBV6-1	TRBJ1-6	once	CASRGQRDNSPLHF	TGTGCCAGCAGGGGACAGAGGGATAATTCACCCCTCCACTTT
NA	TRBV20-1	TRBJ1-1	NA	CSAREVVRAFF	TGCAGTGCTCGGGAGGTAGTGCGTGCTTTCTTT
TRBD2	TRBV27	TRBJ2-3	NA	CASSGGWATDTQYF	TGTGCCAGCAGCGGGGGGTGGGCCACAGATACGCAGTATTTT
NA	TRBV6-5	TRBJ2-1	NA	CASSYGPPSYNEQFF	TGTGCCAGCAGTTACGGGCCACCATCCTACAATGAGCAGTTCTTC
NA	TRBV7-9	TRBJ1-3	NA	CASSSRYQARNTIYF	TGTGCCAGCAGCTCGAGATACCAGGCGAGAAACACCATATATTTT
NA	TRBV30	TRBJ1-1	NA	CAWSVLYGRNTEAFF	TGTGCCTGGAGTGTACTTTATGGGAGGAACACTGAAGCTTTCTTT
TRBD2	TRBV4-3	TRBJ2-7	NA	CASSQERGGLAEVGSEQYF	TGCGCCAGCAGCCAAGAGAGGGGGGGACTAGCGGAGGTCGGGAGCGAGCAGTACTTC
NA	TRBV11-3	TRBJ2-5	NA	CAPLGTQYF	TGTGCCCCCCTGGGGACCCAGTACTTC
TRBD1	TRBV12-5	TRBJ2-1	NA	CASGLVRRGDRVNYNEQFF	TGTGCTAGTGGTTTGGTAAGAAGGGGAGACAGGGTGAACTACAATGAGCAGTTCTTC
NA	TRBV9	TRBJ1-1	NA	CASSVGQINTEAFF	TGTGCCAGCAGCGTTGGACAGATCAACACTGAAGCTTTCTTT
TRBD1	TRBV7-2	TRBJ1-4	NA	CASSRQGAITNEKLFF	TGTGCCAGCAGCAGACAGGGGGCTATAACTAATGAAAAACTGTTTTTT
NA	TRBV6-6	TRBJ1-2	NA	CASSTQGLSPGGYTF	TGTGCCAGCAGTACCCAGGGACTTTCCCCCGGGGGCTACACCTTC
TRBD2	TRBV4-2	TRBJ2-5	NA	CASSQVAGGPQETQYF	TGTGCCAGCAGCCAGGTAGCGGGGGGGCCCCAAGAGACCCAGTACTTC
NA	TRBV6-6	TRBJ2-4	once	CASSSPGAGSIQYF	TGTGCCAGCAGTTCCCCAGGGGCCGGGAGCATTCAGTACTTC
NA	TRBV19	TRBJ2-7	few	CASSPLGGGSSYEQYF	TGTGCCAGTAGTCCCCTTGGGGGCGGTAGCTCCTACGAGCAGTACTTC
NA	TRBV18	TRBJ1-1	NA	CASSMRSDLTEAFF	TGTGCCAGCTCAATGCGCTCCGATCTCACTGAAGCTTTCTTT
NA	TRBV18	TRBJ1-1	NA	CASSHQEKNTEAFF	TGTGCCAGCTCACATCAAGAAAAGAACACTGAAGCTTTCTTT
NA	TRBV19	TRBJ2-3	NA	CASYGDIGTDTQYF	TGTGCCAGTTACGGGGATATCGGCACAGATACGCAGTATTTT
TRBD2	TRBV4-2	TRBJ2-3	NA	CASSRLISGGTDTQYF	TGTGCCAGCAGCCGGCTGATTAGCGGGGGCACAGATACGCAGTATTTT
TRBD2	TRBV5-5	TRBJ2-7	NA	CASSTRTSGFSYEQYF	TGTGCCAGCAGCACCAGGACTAGCGGGTTCTCCTACGAGCAGTACTTC
NA	TRBV5-5	TRBJ1-3	NA	CASSAGRGYSTGNTIYF	TGTGCCAGCAGCGCCGGGAGGGGGTACTCAACTGGAAACACCATATATTTT
NA	TRBV28	TRBJ2-7	NA	CASSLGPTYEQYF	TGTGCCAGCAGCCTCGGGCCGACCTACGAGCAGTACTTC
NA	TRBV2	TRBJ1-2	NA	CASSEVTGHTF	TGTGCCAGCAGTGAGGTAACAGGGCACACCTTC
NA	TRBV5-1	TRBJ1-2	once	CASSLAGVYGYTF	TGCGCCAGCAGCTTGGCAGGGGTATATGGCTACACCTTC
NA	TRBV10-3	TRBJ1-2	NA	CATTGQNNYGYTF	TGTGCCACAACGGGGCAAAATAACTATGGCTACACCTTC
NA	TRBV13	TRBJ1-2	NA	CASSLGGQKYGYTF	TGTGCCAGCAGCTTAGGCGGACAGAAGTATGGCTACACCTTC
TRBD2	TRBV5-5	TRBJ2-1	NA	CASSLGLAVYNEQFF	TGTGCCAGCAGCTTGGGCCTAGCGGTATACAATGAGCAGTTCTTC
NA	TRBV28	TRBJ1-1	NA	CASSFLGNMNTEAFF	TGTGCCAGCAGTTTTTTGGGGAACATGAACACTGAAGCTTTCTTT
NA	TRBV30	TRBJ1-1	few	CAWNPGTRRSTEAFF	TGTGCCTGGAACCCCGGGACACGGAGGTCCACTGAAGCTTTCTTT
TRBD2	TRBV7-6	TRBJ2-7	NA	CASSLVAASGVHEQYF	TGTGCCAGCAGCTTAGTGGCGGCTAGCGGGGTACACGAGCAGTACTTC